This entry is about one T cell receptor (beta chain). Its target is unknown. The data are from a study of blood T cells in healthy people across ages. Study results and limitations: Per-million-T-cell TCR beta diversity fell roughly linearly with age.

With 0 bases removed from V and 2 bases from J, the gap between germline ends came to 5 bases. Germline lookup yields CDR1 MNHEY and CDR2 SVGEGT. This CDR3 comprises 13 residues. For the second PCR, which ran for 7 to 11 cycles, a sample-barcoded 5' primer and a J-beta primer mix were used. With 12 random nucleotides, a template-switch adaptor tagged each individual cDNA molecule. Every sample gave at least 3 million paired-end reads containing CDR3. TCRdb reanalysed the 5' RACE reads using MiXCR and keeps one entry per CDR3 protein. The sample lists 1.5 million to 2 million distinct CDR3 sequences; around half were seen once.

This clonotype originated in a woman in her 40s in good health. This sequence joins TRBV6-2 or TRBV6-3 and TRBJ2-7, with D unresolved. The specimen was blood. The CDR3 loop reads CASSYSSTYEQYF. The CDR3 nucleotides are TGTGCCAGCAGTTACTCCTCTACCTACGAGCAGTACTTC.